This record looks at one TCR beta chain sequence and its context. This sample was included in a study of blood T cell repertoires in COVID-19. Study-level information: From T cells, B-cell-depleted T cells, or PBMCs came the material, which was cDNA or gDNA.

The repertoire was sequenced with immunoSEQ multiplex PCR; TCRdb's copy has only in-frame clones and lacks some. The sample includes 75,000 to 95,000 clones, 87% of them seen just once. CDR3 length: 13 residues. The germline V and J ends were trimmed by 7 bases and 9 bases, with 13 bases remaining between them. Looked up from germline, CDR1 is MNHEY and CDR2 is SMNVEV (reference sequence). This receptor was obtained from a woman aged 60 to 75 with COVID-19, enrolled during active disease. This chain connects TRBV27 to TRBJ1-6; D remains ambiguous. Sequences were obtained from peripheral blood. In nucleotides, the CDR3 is TGTGCCAGCAAACTTGATCCGGGTTCACCCCTCCACTTT. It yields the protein CASKLDPGSPLHF.